These 32 T cell receptor beta chains were sequenced from one sample in a study of blood T cell repertoires in COVID-19. Method: immunoSEQ multiplex PCR; TCRdb's copy keeps in-frame clones and lacks some. Of 80,000 to 130,000 clones listed, 91% are singletons. The specimen was peripheral blood. The receptors come from a man in his sixties with acute or convalescent COVID-19.

The V and J genes are TRBV15 and TRBJ2-5; the D gene is possibly TRBD1 (6 bases). V was clipped by 0 bases and J by 6 bases, with 11 bases between them. The CDR3 runs to 14 residues. Germline CDR1 LNHNV, CDR2 YYDKDF (reference sequence). The CDR3 sequence is CATSRDRGQKTQYF. CDR3 DNA: TGTGCCACCAGCAGAGACAGGGGACAAAAGACCCAGTACTTC.

The chain is built from TRBV24-1 and TRBJ1-5; D might be TRBD1 (6 bases). The CDR3 runs 13 residues. Trimming took 7 bases from V and 6 from J, leaving 12 bases between them. The V gene's germline CDR1 is KGHDR and CDR2 SFDVKD. Here the CDR3 reads CATSPQGSQPQHF. The CDR3 nucleotides are TGTGCCACCAGCCCCCAGGGGAGTCAGCCCCAGCATTTT.

This rearrangement joins TRBV10-1 to TRBJ1-1; 8 positions agree with TRBD1. CDR1 WNHNN and CDR2 SYGVQD come from the germline V gene (reference sequence). This CDR3 has 14 residues. V lost 6 bases to trimming and J lost 1 base; unmatched junction nucleotides: 4. CDR3 region: CASSPGTGNTEAFF. CDR3 in DNA: TGCGCCAGCAGCCCCGGGACAGGGAACACTGAAGCTTTCTTT.

The rearrangement joins TRBV18 to TRBJ2-7; D is unclear. Germline lookup yields CDR1 KGHSH and CDR2 LQKENI. The CDR3 extends over 17 amino acids. V was shortened by 3 bases and J by 0 bases, with 18 bases between the two germline ends. The CDR3 here is CASSPPGNAVSSYEQYF. CDR3 in DNA: TGTGCCAGCTCACCCCCAGGTAATGCAGTTAGCTCCTACGAGCAGTACTTC.

The V and J genes are TRBV18 and TRBJ2-4; D is perhaps TRBD1 (5 bases). This CDR3 contains 15 residues. Trimming cost V 4 bases and J 4 bases, with 14 bases left between them. Germline-derived CDR1 and CDR2 are KGHSH and LQKENI. DNA for the CDR3: TGTGCCAGCTCACAACAGGACCGAGAAAAAAACATTCAGTACTTC. Protein: CASSQQDREKNIQYF.

This chain connects TRBV7-9 to TRBJ1-2; 7 bases are shared with TRBD1. The V segment lost 8 bases and the J segment 3 bases; nucleotides outside the gene matches: 3. The germline V gene has CDR1 SEHNR and CDR2 FQNEAQ (reference sequence). This CDR3 contains 12 residues. CDR3 in amino acids: CASLQGDYGYTF. CDR3 DNA: TGTGCCAGCCTTCAGGGGGACTATGGCTACACCTTC.

The CDR3 here is CASSERGRGETQYF. In DNA, the CDR3 is TGTGCCAGCAGTGAGAGGGGGCGCGGAGAGACCCAGTACTTC. The V call is TRBV6-1, the J call TRBJ2-5; 7 positions agree with TRBD1. CDR1 and CDR2 (germline): MNHNS, SASEGT. The CDR3 extends over 14 amino acids. V was clipped by 3 bases and J by 4 bases; unmatched bases: 5.

The chain combines TRBV7-9 with TRBJ2-1, with TRBD2 as a possible D gene (6 bases). V shed 5 bases and J shed 7 bases, with 18 bases lying between them. The CDR3 is 15 amino acids. Germline CDR1 reads SEHNR; CDR2 reads FQNEAQ (reference sequence). The CDR3 region has the DNA TGTGCCAGCAGCCCCTCCGGAGGGTTTTTGAATGAGCAGTTCTTC. Amino acids: CASSPSGGFLNEQFF.

The chain recombines TRBV29-1 with TRBJ2-5; D remains unclear. The CDR3 runs to 12 residues. Germline V CDR1 and CDR2: SQVTM, ANQGSEA. Trimming stripped 7 bases from V and 2 bases from J, with 11 bases between. Here the CDR3 reads CSASTQQETQYF. For the CDR3, the DNA is TGCAGCGCATCGACACAACAAGAGACCCAGTACTTC.

J is TRBJ1-5 and V is TRBV24-1; 9 bases agree with TRBD1. V lost 3 bases and J lost 5; bases outside the gene matches: 7. The CDR3 sequence is 16 residues long. Germline CDR1 and CDR2: KGHDR and SFDVKD. The CDR3 region has the DNA TGTGCCACCAGTGATCCCAGACAGGGGGACTATCAGCCCCAGCATTTT. It encodes CATSDPRQGDYQPQHF.

The V call is TRBV12-3 or TRBV12-4, the J call TRBJ2-1, with D uncertain. Trimming removed 5 bases from V and 6 bases from J, with 5 bases in between. CDR3 length: 11 residues. The CDR3 protein is CASSQFNEQFF. CDR3 in DNA: TGTGCCAGCAGTCAATTCAATGAGCAGTTCTTC.

CDR3 nucleotide sequence: TGTGCCAGCAGCCCTCTTCTAGCGGGAGGCACCTACAATGAGCAGTTCTTC. Its protein is CASSPLLAGGTYNEQFF. The chain links TRBV11-3 to TRBJ2-1, with TRBD2 identical over 11 bases. This CDR3 comprises 17 residues. Germline CDR1 and CDR2: SGHNT and YENEEA. J lost 2 bases, V lost 5 bases, and 8 bases had no gene match.

This clone was observed a single time. V and J are TRBV7-2 and TRBJ1-5; maybe TRBD1 (5 bases). Deletions cut 3 bases from V and 6 bases from J, with 6 bases between. Germline values: CDR1 SGHTA, CDR2 FQGNSA. The CDR3 has 12 amino acids. CDR3 protein: CASSFGGQPQHF. CDR3 nucleotides: TGTGCCAGCAGCTTCGGGGGTCAGCCCCAGCATTTT.

The chain joins TRBV25-1 to TRBJ1-1; D possibly corresponds to TRBD1 (5 bases). Germline values: CDR1 MGHDK, CDR2 SYGVNS. The V end was cut by 2 bases, the J end by 8 bases, with 12 bases between. The CDR3 runs to 13 residues. CDR3 coding DNA: TGTGCCAGCAGTGAACGGACACGGGGGGAAGCTTTCTTT. Its translation is CASSERTRGEAFF. Full variable domain (outside the CDR3, taken from reference TRBV25-1 and TRBJ1-1): EADIYQTPRYLVIGTGKKITLECSQTMGHDKMYWYQQDPGMELHLIHYSYGVNSTEKGDLSSESTVSRIRTEHFPLTLESARPSHTSQYLCASSERTRGEAFFGQGTRLTVV.

V and J are TRBV7-8 and TRBJ2-2; a possible D gene is TRBD2 (5 bases). CDR1 SGHVS and CDR2 FQNEAQ come from the germline V gene. With 2 bases removed from V and 6 bases from J, the gap between germline ends came to 13 bases. The CDR3 loop spans 15 amino acids. CDR3 sequence reads: CASSLREARAGELFF. As DNA, the CDR3 is TGTGCCAGCAGCTTAAGGGAAGCGAGGGCCGGGGAGCTGTTTTTT.

V and J are TRBV5-1 and TRBJ1-4; no clear D gene. The CDR3 sequence is 14 residues long. Germline lookup yields CDR1 SGHRS and CDR2 YFSETQ. Trimming left V 5 bases short and J 0 bases short, with 8 bases between. The CDR3 reads CASSYSATNEKLFF. In nucleotides, the CDR3 is TGCGCCAGCAGTTACAGTGCAACTAATGAAAAACTGTTTTTT.

The CDR3 nucleotides read TGTGCCAGCAGTCCTGGACAGGGACGCTATGGCTACACCTTC. It translates to CASSPGQGRYGYTF. The gene calls are TRBV6-4 and TRBJ1-2, with 8 nucleotides matching TRBD1. Germline CDR1 reads MRHNA; CDR2 reads SNTAGT. This CDR3 spans 14 amino acids. V lost 5 bases, J lost 4 bases, and 6 bases stayed unmatched.

This clone was found a few times. The rearrangement joins TRBV14 to TRBJ1-2; no clear D gene. The germline V gene encodes CDR1 SGHDN and CDR2 FVKESK. The CDR3 totals 15 residues. V was shortened by 1 base and J by 4 bases, with 13 bases between the two germline ends. The CDR3 DNA is TGTGCCAGCAGCCAAGTCGACTCCGCAGTCTATGGCTACACCTTC. It encodes CASSQVDSAVYGYTF. The whole variable domain, remainder taken from reference TRBV14 and TRBJ1-2, is EAGVTQFPSHSVIEKGQTVTLRCDPISGHDNLYWYRRVMGKEIKFLLHFVKESKQDESGMPNNRFLAERTGGTYSTLKVQPAELEDSGVYFCASSQVDSAVYGYTFGSGTRLTVV.

This chain joins TRBV5-4 and TRBJ2-3, with TRBD1 identical over 10 bases. CDR1 and CDR2 (germline): SGHNT, YYREEE (reference sequence). This CDR3 region has 14 residues. The V segment lost 7 bases and the J segment 3 bases; nucleotides outside the gene matches: 5. CDR3 bases: TGTGCCAGCTCTCGGACAGGGGGGACAGATACGCAGTATTTT. Translation gives CASSRTGGTDTQYF.

This sequence joins TRBV28 and TRBJ2-1, with 11 bases that match TRBD1. The J segment lost 4 bases and the V segment lost 4 bases, leaving 3 bases of the junction unmatched. The V gene's germline CDR1 is MDHEN and CDR2 SYDVKM. The CDR3 sequence is 15 residues long. The DNA for the CDR3 is TGTGCCAGCAGTTATGGGGACAGGGGGTACAATGAGCAGTTCTTC. This sequence encodes CASSYGDRGYNEQFF. Drawing the rest from reference TRBV28 and TRBJ2-1, the complete variable domain is DVKVTQSSRYLVKRTGEKVFLECVQDMDHENMFWYRQDPGLGLRLIYFSYDVKMKEKGDIPEGYSVSREKKERFSLILESASTNQTSMYLCASSYGDRGYNEQFFGPGTRLTVL.

The CDR3 coding sequence is TGTGCCAGCAGCCCCCCCCAGGGGGCGGATTCACCCCTCCACTTT. Protein product: CASSPPQGADSPLHF. This chain connects TRBV28 to TRBJ1-6, with 8 bases aligning to TRBD1. The CDR3 totals 15 residues. V lost 6 bases to trimming and J lost 8 bases; unmatched junction nucleotides: 9. CDR1 is MDHEN, CDR2 SYDVKM, per germline.

This clone is labeled as medium-sized (0.01 to 0.1%). This chain connects TRBV29-1 to TRBJ1-2; D gene uncertain. Germline lookup yields CDR1 SQVTM and CDR2 ANQGSEA. The CDR3 totals 12 residues. Trimming took 3 bases from V and 3 from J, leaving 8 bases between them. CDR3 amino acids: CSVDHQDYGYTF. CDR3 bases: TGCAGCGTTGATCATCAGGACTATGGCTACACCTTC. The whole variable domain, remainder taken from reference TRBV29-1 and TRBJ1-2, is SAVISQKPSRDICQRGTSLTIQCQVDSQVTMMFWYRQQPGQSLTLIATANQGSEATYESGFVIDKFPISRPNLTFSTLTVSNMSPEDSSIYLCSVDHQDYGYTFGSGTRLTVV.

The CDR3 sequence is CASSERASPQHF. The CDR3 bases are TGTGCCAGCAGCGAGAGGGCCTCCCCCCAGCATTTT. The J gene is TRBJ1-5, the V gene TRBV7-2; unclear D gene. Trimming removed 5 bases from V and 10 bases from J, with 12 bases in between. Germline CDR1 reads SGHTA; CDR2 reads FQGNSA. This CDR3 contains 12 residues.

This chain links TRBV5-1 with TRBJ2-1, with 11 bases that match TRBD2. Per germline, CDR1 SGHRS and CDR2 YFSETQ. Germline trimming cut 2 bases from V and 8 bases from J; bases unmatched to any gene: 12. This CDR3 contains 17 residues. The CDR3 sequence is CASSFGWTSGPQDEQFF. The CDR3 DNA reads TGCGCCAGCAGCTTTGGGTGGACTAGCGGGCCCCAGGATGAGCAGTTCTTC.

In its sample, this clone was seen once. This rearrangement joins TRBV6-1 to TRBJ1-5, with 8 bases aligning to TRBD1. J gave up 6 bases and V 1 base, and 5 bases lay outside the gene matches. CDR3 length equals 15 residues. Germline-derived CDR1 and CDR2 are MNHNS and SASEGT. CDR3 nucleotides: TGTGCCAGCAGTGAAGGCCAGGGGGCCTTTCAGCCCCAGCATTTT. Protein: CASSEGQGAFQPQHF.

This clone showed up just a few times. The chain carries TRBV6-4 and TRBJ2-3; possibly TRBD2 for D (5 bases). From germline, CDR1 is MRHNA and CDR2 SNTAGT. Trimming stripped 6 bases from V and 3 bases from J, with 16 bases between. The CDR3 is made up of 15 amino acids. Here the CDR3 reads CASSRLPGVTDTQYF. The CDR3 DNA follows: TGTGCCAGCAGCCGCCTCCCCGGGGTAACAGATACGCAGTATTTT.

The chain couples TRBV6-5 to TRBJ1-6; 8 bases line up with TRBD1. The CDR3 is made up of 16 amino acids. CDR1 and CDR2 from the germline V gene are MNHEY and SVGAGI. With 2 bases clipped from V and 10 bases from J, the junction kept 10 bases outside the gene matches. The CDR3 DNA sequence: TGTGCCAGCAGTTACCGGCAGGACAGGGCGAACTCACCCCTCCACTTT. Its protein is CASSYRQDRANSPLHF.

The chain couples TRBV5-1 to TRBJ1-6, with D uncertain. The CDR3 extends over 14 amino acids. CDR1 is SGHRS and CDR2 is YFSETQ in the germline V gene. The V gene lost 5 bases and the J gene lost 9 bases, with 15 bases spanning the gap. The CDR3 loop reads CASRPSGEGSPLHF. The CDR3 DNA sequence: TGCGCCAGCAGGCCGTCCGGGGAGGGTTCACCCCTCCACTTT.

The chain uses TRBV30 and TRBJ1-1; D is possibly TRBD1 (5 bases). The CDR3 length is 13 residues. With 4 bases removed from V and 6 bases from J, the gap between germline ends came to 15 bases. Germline V CDR1 and CDR2: GTSNPN, SVGIG (reference sequence). Written as DNA, the CDR3 is TGTGCCTGGATACGACCAGGGATCCCTGAAGCTTTCTTT. It yields the protein CAWIRPGIPEAFF.

CDR3: CASSRTSGGFQETQYF. The CDR3 region has the DNA TGTGCCAGCAGTCGGACTAGCGGGGGATTCCAAGAGACCCAGTACTTC. The chain joins TRBV7-2 to TRBJ2-5; 13 positions agree with TRBD2. The germline gives CDR1 SGHTA, CDR2 FQGNSA. Losses at the gene ends were 6 bases for V and 1 base for J; bases not matched to a gene: 5. CDR3 length: 16 amino acids.

CDR3 amino acids: CAVEGVQNSGANVLTF. The CDR3 DNA follows: TGTGCCGTCGAAGGGGTGCAAAACTCTGGGGCCAACGTCCTGACTTTC. This chain uses TRBV25-1 with TRBJ2-6, with TRBD1 as a possible D gene (5 bases). Germline V gives CDR1 MGHDK, CDR2 SYGVNS. Trimming left V 11 bases short and J 0 bases short, with 17 bases between. CDR3 length equals 16 residues.

CDR3 region: CASSPYRGISYNEQFF. The CDR3 DNA sequence: TGTGCCAGCAGCCCGTACAGGGGTATCTCCTACAATGAGCAGTTCTTC. The chain carries TRBV5-8 and TRBJ2-1; TRBD1 matches 7 bases. Germline lookup yields CDR1 SGHTS and CDR2 YDEGEE. This CDR3 is built from 16 residues. Trimming took 4 bases from V and 0 from J; bases not matched to a gene: 7.